This entry describes one T cell receptor beta chain. Its antigen is still unknown. CDR1 and CDR2 (germline): SGHTA, FQGNSA. There are 11 residues in the CDR3. The V gene lost 5 bases and the J gene lost 7 bases, with 6 bases spanning the gap. PCR primers comprised 60 Vbeta and 13 Jbeta primers. Measured with immunoSEQ multiplex PCR; TCRdb has only the in-frame clones, and not every one. Its table lists under 50,000 clones. The data stem from a study of cytomegalovirus exposure and HLA in healthy donors. Background on the study: There were more than 350 genotyped donors. Of these, roughly 80% fell in the genetic ancestry cluster associated with self-reported Caucasian donors.

General study results and limits: The study put 150 or so TCR beta chains on its list as cytomegalovirus-associated. Certain sequence variants were highly shared and formed a cluster, and this cluster was likely a sequencing artifact.

V and J are TRBV7-2 and TRBJ2-1; D is undetermined. Sequencing used PBMCs. The receptor's source is a male donor in good health and CMV-seronegative. The CDR3 DNA reads TGTGCCAGCAGCCCTCGTAATGAGCAGTTCTTC. Translating gives CASSPRNEQFF.